This T cell receptor (beta chain) was identified during a study of cytomegalovirus exposure and HLA in healthy donors. Study observations and caveats: Most TCR sequences were uncommon, yet certain public TCRs appeared in many donors.

Germline CDR1 SGHRS, CDR2 YFSETQ. CDR3 length equals 15 residues. Germline trimming cut 4 bases from V and 4 bases from J; bases unmatched to any gene: 7. Assay: immunoSEQ multiplex PCR; the TCRdb copy retains only in-frame clones and omits some. The table includes approximately 150,000 clones, roughly nine tenths detected once. As concerns this clone: Its antigen remains unknown.

This clonotype was sampled from a woman younger than 30 in good health and CMV-seropositive. The chain links TRBV5-1 to TRBJ1-2; the match to TRBD1 covers 10 bases. Material for sequencing was PBMCs. The CDR3 here is CASSPGQGISYGYTF. The CDR3 coding sequence is TGCGCCAGCAGCCCGGGACAGGGGATAAGCTATGGCTACACCTTC.